The 32 T cell receptor beta chains below were found in one sample sequenced in a study of technical replicates of blood from a few donors. Assay used: immunoSEQ multiplex PCR; TCRdb lists only in-frame clones, some missing. This table has about 85,000 clones, around 94% appearing once. Sequencing was done on a sample of T cells isolated from PBMCs. Every receptor here comes from a human donor in good health.

The V call is TRBV19, the J call TRBJ2-7; TRBD1 might be the D (5 bases). CDR1 and CDR2 (germline): LNHDA, SQIVND (reference sequence). The CDR3 has 14 residues. With 5 bases removed from V and 3 bases from J, the gap between germline ends came to 14 bases. The CDR3 protein is CASSPPRQLYEQYF. The CDR3 region has the DNA TGTGCCAGTAGTCCTCCACGACAGCTCTACGAGCAGTACTTC.

This chain connects TRBV13 to TRBJ1-5; D possibly corresponds to TRBD1 (6 bases). The V gene lost 0 bases and the J gene lost 6 bases, with 6 bases spanning the gap. The CDR3 loop spans 13 amino acids. Germline CDR1 PRHDT, CDR2 FYEKMQ (reference sequence). CDR3 sequence reads: CASSLGGGQPQHF. The CDR3 nucleotides read TGTGCCAGCAGCTTAGGAGGGGGTCAGCCCCAGCATTTT.

The V gene is TRBV2, the J gene TRBJ1-5; D perhaps matches TRBD1 (5 bases). The V end was cut by 6 bases, the J end by 1 base, with 13 bases between. In germline, CDR1 is SNHLY, CDR2 FYNNEI. The CDR3 is made up of 15 amino acids. CDR3: CASRAIDSSNQPQHF. The CDR3 bases are TGTGCCAGCAGGGCGATCGACAGCAGCAATCAGCCCCAGCATTTT.

The chain couples TRBV7-2 to TRBJ2-3; D not resolved. V shed 3 bases and J shed 6 bases, with 10 bases lying between them. The CDR3 runs to 13 residues. The germline V gene encodes CDR1 SGHTA and CDR2 FQGNSA. The DNA of the CDR3 is TGTGCCAGCAGCTTCACCGAGAGGGATACGCAGTATTTT. It encodes CASSFTERDTQYF.

The chain is built from TRBV9 and TRBJ1-2; TRBD1 matches 7 bases. The germline V gene encodes CDR1 SGDLS and CDR2 YYNGEE. This CDR3 region has 13 residues. With V trimmed by 4 bases and J by 4 bases, 4 bases remained unmatched. Here the CDR3 reads CASSTGTAYGYTF. The CDR3 DNA reads as TGTGCCAGCAGCACCGGGACAGCCTATGGCTACACCTTC.

This sequence joins TRBV6-5 and TRBJ2-5, with TRBD1 matching over 8 bases. The germline CDR1 and CDR2 sequences are MNHEY and SVGAGI. After removal of 6 bases from V and 3 bases from J, the junction contained 3 bases not matched to a gene. The CDR3 is 13 amino acids. CDR3 bases: TGTGCCAGCAGGACAGGGGTTAAAGAGACCCAGTACTTC. Translation: CASRTGVKETQYF.

This chain links TRBV28 with TRBJ2-1, with a tentative D call TRBD1 (5 bases). CDR3 length: 15 amino acids. V was cut by 3 bases and J by 8 bases, with 17 bases left in between. Germline CDR1 reads MDHEN; CDR2 reads SYDVKM. CDR3 bases: TGTGCCAGCAGTTTCATGGGGCTGGGTGTTGATGAGCAGTTCTTC. It is translated as CASSFMGLGVDEQFF.

The V and J genes are TRBV6-6 and TRBJ2-2; possibly TRBD2 for D (8 bases). Trimming shortened V by 2 bases and J by 8 bases, and 18 bases separated the two germline ends. The CDR3 spans 16 residues. Germline V CDR1 and CDR2: MNHNY, SVGAGI (reference sequence). This CDR3 reads CASSYKGAGGGGELFF. CDR3 DNA sequence: TGTGCCAGCAGTTACAAGGGGGCGGGAGGAGGGGGGGAGCTGTTTTTT.

The chain combines TRBV10-2 with TRBJ1-5; D might be TRBD1 (5 bases). CDR3 size: 15 residues. Germline CDR1 is WSHSY and CDR2 is SAAADI. Trimming left V 8 bases short and J 3 bases short, with 17 bases between. CDR3 protein: CASREAGRTNQPQHF. The CDR3 DNA is TGCGCCAGCCGGGAGGCGGGACGGACCAATCAGCCCCAGCATTTT.

This clone was counted once. The J gene is TRBJ2-7, the V gene TRBV7-2, with 8 nucleotides matching TRBD2. V trimming: 3 bases; J trimming: 4 bases; junction bases outside the gene matches: 14. Looked up from germline, CDR1 is SGHTA and CDR2 is FQGNSA. The CDR3 has 17 residues. CDR3 in DNA: TGTGCCAGCAGCTTTAATAGCGGGGCTGGGAGGAATTACGAGCAGTACTTC. This sequence encodes CASSFNSGAGRNYEQYF.

The chain combines TRBV9 with TRBJ2-7, with a possible D match to TRBD2 (7 bases). This CDR3 region has 16 residues. Germline lookup yields CDR1 SGDLS and CDR2 YYNGEE. V lost 0 bases to trimming and J lost 2 bases, with 15 bases between them. The CDR3 nucleotides are TGTGCCAGCAGCGTAGCTGGGCGGGGGCCTCCCTACGAGCAGTACTTC. This sequence encodes CASSVAGRGPPYEQYF.

CDR3 protein: CASVEGGHKSYEQYF. DNA for the CDR3: TGTGCCTCAGTTGAGGGCGGTCATAAGTCCTACGAGCAGTACTTC. The chain combines TRBV15 with TRBJ2-7; TRBD2 might be the D (5 bases). Per the germline V gene, CDR1 is LNHNV and CDR2 is YYDKDF (reference sequence). The CDR3 covers 15 residues. The V gene lost 11 bases and the J gene lost 1 base, with 21 bases spanning the gap.

The chain has TRBV4-1 and TRBJ2-5; the match to TRBD2 covers 8 bases. Germline-derived CDR1 and CDR2 are MGHRA and YSYEKL. The CDR3 spans 15 residues. The ends lost 1 base at V and 5 bases at J; junction bases unmatched: 6. The CDR3 nucleotides read TGCGCCAGCAGCCAAGGAGCTAGCGGGCCGGAGACCCAGTACTTC. Translated, it gives CASSQGASGPETQYF.

This chain joins TRBV7-6 and TRBJ2-2; possibly TRBD2 for D (5 bases). Germline CDR1 SGHVS, CDR2 FNYEAQ. The CDR3 contains 13 residues. V dropped 3 bases and J dropped 5 bases, with 7 bases sitting between them. CDR3 in DNA: TGTGCCAGCAGCTTTCGAGGGACCGGGGAGCTGTTTTTT. Protein: CASSFRGTGELFF.

Here the CDR3 reads CASTVWGQGRYNEQFF. The CDR3, as DNA: TGTGCCAGCACCGTTTGGGGACAGGGACGCTACAATGAGCAGTTCTTC. The chain combines TRBV28 with TRBJ2-1; 9 positions agree with TRBD1. The germline V gene encodes CDR1 MDHEN and CDR2 SYDVKM. The CDR3 covers 16 residues. The ends lost 7 bases at V and 3 bases at J; junction bases unmatched: 10.

Only one count was recorded for this clone. This sequence joins TRBV27 and TRBJ2-1; D possibly corresponds to TRBD1 (5 bases). This CDR3 has 14 amino acids. V gave up 5 bases and J gave up 5 bases, with 13 bases separating them. CDR1 MNHEY and CDR2 SMNVEV come from the germline V gene (reference sequence). The CDR3 DNA is TGTGCCAGCAGTCAGGGAAGTCGACACAATGAGCAGTTCTTC. Translating gives CASSQGSRHNEQFF.

CDR3 loop: CASSDSGSQPQHF. Written as DNA, the CDR3 is TGCGCCAGCAGTGACAGCGGGAGTCAGCCCCAGCATTTT. The chain uses TRBV10-1 and TRBJ1-5; D gene ambiguous. V lost 3 bases to trimming and J lost 6 bases, with 9 bases between them. The CDR3 sequence is 13 residues long. Looked up from germline, CDR1 is WNHNN and CDR2 is SYGVQD (reference sequence).

This chain connects TRBV11-2 to TRBJ2-7; D is unresolved. Germline lookup yields CDR1 SGHAT and CDR2 FQNNGV. The CDR3 has 12 residues. Trimming took off 2 bases at V and 4 bases at J, with 6 bases between the two ends. The CDR3 sequence: CASSLNMYEQYF. DNA of the CDR3: TGTGCCAGCAGCTTAAATATGTACGAGCAGTACTTC.

V gene TRBV7-9 combines with J gene TRBJ2-1, with TRBD2 matching 13 bases. There are 19 residues in the CDR3. Germline CDR1 SEHNR, CDR2 FQNEAQ (reference sequence). Trimming cost V 3 bases and J 9 bases; bases outside gene matches: 17. The CDR3 region has the DNA TGTGCCAGCAGCTTTCCTAGCCGAGGGGGGACTAGCGGGACGGTTGAGCAGTTCTTC. Protein sequence: CASSFPSRGGTSGTVEQFF.

V and J are TRBV4-1 and TRBJ1-4, with D tentatively TRBD1 (6 bases). CDR3 length equals 18 residues. With 1 base removed from V and 7 bases from J, the gap between germline ends came to 22 bases. CDR1 and CDR2 (germline): MGHRA, YSYEKL. The CDR3 sequence is CASSQGNRPGTSSEKLFF. CDR3 bases: TGCGCCAGCAGCCAAGGGAATCGACCCGGGACATCGAGTGAAAAACTGTTTTTT.

V usage is TRBV30 and J usage is TRBJ1-1; D gene uncertain. The CDR3 is 11 amino acids. Germline CDR1 is GTSNPN and CDR2 is SVGIG (reference sequence). V shed 0 bases and J shed 6 bases, with 5 bases lying between them. CDR3 sequence (DNA): TGTGCCTGGAGTGTCGGGGCTGAAGCTTTCTTT. It specifies CAWSVGAEAFF.

This rearrangement joins TRBV5-1 to TRBJ2-3; maybe TRBD2 (5 bases). V lost 2 bases and J 6 bases, leaving 13 bases between the germline ends. The CDR3 is made up of 14 amino acids. Germline lookup yields CDR1 SGHRS and CDR2 YFSETQ. DNA of the CDR3: TGCGCCAGCAGCTTCTCTACGATAGCGGATACGCAGTATTTT. Amino acid sequence: CASSFSTIADTQYF.

This rearrangement joins TRBV6-6 to TRBJ1-1; no clear D gene. The CDR3 runs to 15 residues. The ends were cut back, 2 bases at V and 0 bases at J, with 10 bases in the middle. Germline CDR1 reads MNHNY; CDR2 reads SVGAGI (reference sequence). The CDR3 is CASSYGRHMNTEAFF. The CDR3 coding sequence is TGTGCCAGCAGTTACGGGAGACACATGAACACTGAAGCTTTCTTT.

This chain connects TRBV7-2 to TRBJ1-6; 7 bases align to TRBD1. The germline V gene has CDR1 SGHTA and CDR2 FQGNSA. This CDR3 spans 16 amino acids. V lost 3 bases and J lost 0; bases outside the gene matches: 2. CDR3 residues: CASSLQGDSYNSPLHF. Written as DNA, the CDR3 is TGTGCCAGCAGCTTGCAGGGGGACTCCTATAATTCACCCCTCCACTTT.

About this clone itself: At one end the junction does not follow the germline gene, possibly because of a read error. The chain uses TRBV19 and TRBJ2-1; D gene ambiguous. The germline V gene encodes CDR1 LNHDA and CDR2 SQIVND (reference sequence). This CDR3 has 13 amino acids. CDR3 in amino acids: CASSIKSYDEQFF. CDR3 DNA: TGTGCCAGTAGTATTAAGAGCTACGATGAGCAGTTCTTC. The full variable domain, with the rest looked up from reference TRBV19 and TRBJ2-1, is DGGITQSPKYLFRKEGQNVTLSCEQNLNHDAMYWYRQDPGQGLRLIYYSQIVNDFQKGDIAEGYSVSREKKESFPLTVTSAQKNPTAFYLCASSIKSYDEQFFGPGTRLTVL.

The chain is built from TRBV12-5 and TRBJ1-6; perhaps TRBD1 as D (6 bases). The germline CDR1 and CDR2 sequences are LGHNT and FRNRAP. V was shortened by 0 bases and J by 8 bases, with 17 bases between the two germline ends. The CDR3 is 17 amino acids. The CDR3 protein is CASGLVGGGPHHSPLHF. The CDR3 nucleotides read TGTGCTAGTGGTTTGGTAGGGGGGGGCCCACACCATTCACCCCTCCACTTT.

The chain joins TRBV5-1 to TRBJ2-3, with 9 bases identical to TRBD1. Germline V gene lookup returns CDR1 SGHRS and CDR2 YFSETQ. Unmatched junction bases numbered 13, after V lost 2 bases and J lost 0 bases. The CDR3 is 19 residues long. DNA of the CDR3: TGCGCCAGCAGCTTTGGCCCCGGACAGGGGATTTCTAGCACAGATACGCAGTATTTT. This codes for CASSFGPGQGISSTDTQYF.

The rearrangement uses TRBV7-2 and TRBJ2-1; 12 nucleotides line up with TRBD2. V trimming: 5 bases; J trimming: 4 bases; junction bases outside the gene matches: 3. There are 15 residues in the CDR3. Germline CDR1 is SGHTA and CDR2 is FQGNSA. The CDR3 nucleotides read TGTGCCAGCAGCCTTCTAGCGGGAGGGTACAATGAGCAGTTCTTC. It yields the protein CASSLLAGGYNEQFF.

This clone showed up just a few times. The chain carries TRBV5-1 and TRBJ1-2; D perhaps matches TRBD1 (5 bases). V shed 4 bases and J shed 5 bases, with 21 bases lying between them. Looked up from germline, CDR1 is SGHRS and CDR2 is YFSETQ. The length of the CDR3 is 16 residues. The CDR3 DNA reads TGCGCCAGCAGCACCCTCATTGGTCCAGGGCGGTATGGCTACACCTTC. It translates to CASSTLIGPGRYGYTF.

CDR3 nucleotide sequence: TGCGCCAGCAGCCGGGACAGGGGAAACAATGAGCAGTTCTTC. It encodes CASSRDRGNNEQFF. The chain employs TRBV4-1 and TRBJ2-1; 10 bases fit TRBD1. Germline loops: CDR1 MGHRA, CDR2 YSYEKL. V lost 4 bases, J lost 5 bases, and 2 bases stayed unmatched. The CDR3 is 14 amino acids.

This clone was counted a few times. V is TRBV2 and J is TRBJ1-5, with 8 bases matching TRBD1. V lost 1 base to trimming and J lost 6 bases; unmatched junction nucleotides: 5. In germline, CDR1 is SNHLY, CDR2 FYNNEI. This CDR3 contains 15 residues. The CDR3 DNA reads as TGTGCCAGCAGTGAAGGGGCAGGGGGCAGTCAGCCCCAGCATTTT. This encodes CASSEGAGGSQPQHF. Full variable domain (rest looked up from reference TRBV2 and TRBJ1-5): EPEVTQTPSHQVTQMGQEVILRCVPISNHLYFYWYRQILGQKVEFLVSFYNNEISEKSEIFDDQFSVERPDGSNFTLKIRSTKLEDSAMYFCASSEGAGGSQPQHFGDGTRLSIL.

V is TRBV4-1 and J is TRBJ2-5, with D maybe TRBD2 (5 bases). V lost 8 bases and J lost 0, with 19 bases in between. The CDR3 consists of 16 residues. Looked up from germline, CDR1 is MGHRA and CDR2 is YSYEKL. This CDR3 reads CASSPRGNVYQETQYF. CDR3 nucleotides: TGCGCCAGCTCGCCACGGGGTAACGTTTACCAAGAGACCCAGTACTTC.